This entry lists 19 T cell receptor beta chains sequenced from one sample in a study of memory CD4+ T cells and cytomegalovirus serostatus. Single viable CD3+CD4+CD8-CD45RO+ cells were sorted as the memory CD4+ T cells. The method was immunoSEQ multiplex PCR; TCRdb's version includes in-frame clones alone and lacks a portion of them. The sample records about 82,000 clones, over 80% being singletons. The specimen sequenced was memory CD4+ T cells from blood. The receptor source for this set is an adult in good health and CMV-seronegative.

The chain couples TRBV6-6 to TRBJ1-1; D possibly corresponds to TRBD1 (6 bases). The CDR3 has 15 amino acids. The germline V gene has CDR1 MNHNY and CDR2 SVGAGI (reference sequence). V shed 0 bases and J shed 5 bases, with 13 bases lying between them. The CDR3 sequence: CASSYSGGLRTEAFF. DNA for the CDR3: TGTGCCAGCAGTTACTCAGGGGGGTTGAGGACTGAAGCTTTCTTT.

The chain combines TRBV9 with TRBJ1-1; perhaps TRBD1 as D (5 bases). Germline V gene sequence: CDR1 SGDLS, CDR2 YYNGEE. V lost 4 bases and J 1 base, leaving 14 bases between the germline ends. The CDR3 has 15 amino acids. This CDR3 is CASSILQGSNTEAFF. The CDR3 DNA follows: TGTGCCAGCAGCATCCTTCAGGGTTCGAACACTGAAGCTTTCTTT.

The CDR3 coding sequence is TGTGCCAGCAGCCGGACCTCTGGAAACACCATATATTTT. As protein: CASSRTSGNTIYF. This chain links TRBV7-3 with TRBJ1-3; D is undetermined. V lost 5 bases, J lost 0 bases, and 5 bases lay in between. Germline V gene lookup returns CDR1 SGHTA and CDR2 FQGTGA. CDR3 size: 13 residues.

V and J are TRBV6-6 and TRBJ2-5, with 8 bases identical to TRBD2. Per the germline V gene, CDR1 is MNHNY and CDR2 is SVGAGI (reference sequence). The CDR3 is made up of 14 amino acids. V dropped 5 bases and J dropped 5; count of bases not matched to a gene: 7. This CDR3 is CASSTRGGYETQYF. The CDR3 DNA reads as TGTGCCAGCAGTACCCGGGGGGGCTATGAGACCCAGTACTTC.

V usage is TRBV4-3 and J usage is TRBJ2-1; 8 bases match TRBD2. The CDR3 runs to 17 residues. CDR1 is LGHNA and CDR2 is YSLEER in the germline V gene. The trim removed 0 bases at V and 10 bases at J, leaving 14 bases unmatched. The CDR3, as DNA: TGCGCCAGCAGCCAAGATTCGGGGGGGACGACCCTACAGGAGCAGTTCTTC. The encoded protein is CASSQDSGGTTLQEQFF.

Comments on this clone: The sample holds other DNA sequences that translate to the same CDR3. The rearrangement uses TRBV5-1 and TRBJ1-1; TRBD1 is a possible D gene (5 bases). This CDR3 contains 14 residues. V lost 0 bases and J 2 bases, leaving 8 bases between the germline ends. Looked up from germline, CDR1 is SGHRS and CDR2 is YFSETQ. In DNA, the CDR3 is TGCGCCAGCAGCTTGGTGGGGGGAAACACTGAAGCTTTCTTT. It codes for CASSLVGGNTEAFF.

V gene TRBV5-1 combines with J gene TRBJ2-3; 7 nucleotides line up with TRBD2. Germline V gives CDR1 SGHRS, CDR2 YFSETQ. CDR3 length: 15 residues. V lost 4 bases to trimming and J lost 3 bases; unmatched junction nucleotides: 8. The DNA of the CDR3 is TGCGCCAGCAGCCCATACGGGACTAATACAGATACGCAGTATTTT. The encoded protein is CASSPYGTNTDTQYF.

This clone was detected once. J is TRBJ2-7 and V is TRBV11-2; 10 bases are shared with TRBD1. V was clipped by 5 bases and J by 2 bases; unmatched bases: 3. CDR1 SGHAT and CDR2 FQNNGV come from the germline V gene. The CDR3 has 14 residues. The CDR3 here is CASSPGQGAYEQYF. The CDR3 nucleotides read TGTGCCAGCAGCCCCGGACAGGGGGCCTACGAGCAGTACTTC. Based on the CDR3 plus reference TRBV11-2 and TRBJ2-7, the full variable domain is EAGVAQSPRYKIIEKRQSVAFWCNPISGHATLYWYQQILGQGPKLLIQFQNNGVVDDSQLPKDRFSAERLKGVDSTLKIQPAKLEDSAVYLCASSPGQGAYEQYFGPGTRLTVT.

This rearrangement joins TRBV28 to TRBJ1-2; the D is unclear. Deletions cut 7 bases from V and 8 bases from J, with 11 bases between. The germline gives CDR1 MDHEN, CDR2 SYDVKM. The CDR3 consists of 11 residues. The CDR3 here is CASTLGYGYTF. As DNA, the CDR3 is TGTGCCAGCACCCTCGGATACGGCTACACCTTC.

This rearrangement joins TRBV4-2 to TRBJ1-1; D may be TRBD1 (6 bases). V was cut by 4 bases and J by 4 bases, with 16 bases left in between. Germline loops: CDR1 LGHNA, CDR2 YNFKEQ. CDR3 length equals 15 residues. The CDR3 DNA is TGTGCCAGCAGCCTAACTCAGGGGAAGGTCACTGAAGCTTTCTTT. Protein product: CASSLTQGKVTEAFF.

In DNA, the CDR3 is TGTGCCAGCAGTCCGTACCTAGCGGGGGGCTTAGATGAGCAGTTCTTC. Encoded protein: CASSPYLAGGLDEQFF. This chain connects TRBV2 to TRBJ2-1; 11 nucleotides agree with TRBD2. Germline V gene data show CDR1 as SNHLY and CDR2 as FYNNEI. There are 16 residues in the CDR3. Losses at the gene ends were 5 bases for V and 8 bases for J; bases not matched to a gene: 11. Looking up the rest from reference TRBV2 and TRBJ2-1 gives the full variable domain: EPEVTQTPSHQVTQMGQEVILRCVPISNHLYFYWYRQILGQKVEFLVSFYNNEISEKSEIFDDQFSVERPDGSNFTLKIRSTKLEDSAMYFCASSPYLAGGLDEQFFGPGTRLTVL.

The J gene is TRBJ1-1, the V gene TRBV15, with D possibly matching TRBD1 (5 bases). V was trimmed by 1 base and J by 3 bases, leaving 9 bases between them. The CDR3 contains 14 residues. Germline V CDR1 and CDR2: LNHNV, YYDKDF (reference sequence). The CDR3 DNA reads TGTGCCACCAGCAGAGGCAGGGAGGACACTGAAGCTTTCTTT. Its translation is CATSRGREDTEAFF.

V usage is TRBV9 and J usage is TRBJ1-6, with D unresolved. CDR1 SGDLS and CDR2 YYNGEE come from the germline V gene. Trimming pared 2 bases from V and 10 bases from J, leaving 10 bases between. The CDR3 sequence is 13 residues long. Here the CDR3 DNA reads TGTGCCAGCAGCGTCCGTTGGGAATCACCCCTCCACTTT. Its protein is CASSVRWESPLHF.

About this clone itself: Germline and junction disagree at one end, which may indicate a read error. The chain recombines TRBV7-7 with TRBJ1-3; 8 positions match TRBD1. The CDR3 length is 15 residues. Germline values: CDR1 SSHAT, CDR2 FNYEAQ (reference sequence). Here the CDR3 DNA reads TGTGCTAGCAGCTTAGCATCAGGGGGCGGAAACACCATATATTTT. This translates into CASSLASGGGNTIYF.

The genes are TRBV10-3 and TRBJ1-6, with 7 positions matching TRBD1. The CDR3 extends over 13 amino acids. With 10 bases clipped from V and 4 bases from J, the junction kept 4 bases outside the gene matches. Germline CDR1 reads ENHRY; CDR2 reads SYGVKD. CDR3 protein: CANSGQYNSPLHF. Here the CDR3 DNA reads TGTGCCAACTCGGGACAGTATAATTCACCCCTCCACTTT.

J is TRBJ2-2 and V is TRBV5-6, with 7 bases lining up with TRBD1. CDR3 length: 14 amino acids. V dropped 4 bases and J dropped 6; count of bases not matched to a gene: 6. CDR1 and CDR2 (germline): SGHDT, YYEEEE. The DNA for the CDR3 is TGTGCCAGCAGCCCCCTCGGGACAGCCGGGGAGCTGTTTTTT. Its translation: CASSPLGTAGELFF.

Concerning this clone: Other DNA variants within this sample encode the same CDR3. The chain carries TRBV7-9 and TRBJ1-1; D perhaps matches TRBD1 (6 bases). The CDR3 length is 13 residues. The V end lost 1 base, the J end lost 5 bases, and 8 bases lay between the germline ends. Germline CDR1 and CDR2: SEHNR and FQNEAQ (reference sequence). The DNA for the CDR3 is TGTGCCAGCAGCTTAGAGGGGGGGACTGAAGCTTTCTTT. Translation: CASSLEGGTEAFF.

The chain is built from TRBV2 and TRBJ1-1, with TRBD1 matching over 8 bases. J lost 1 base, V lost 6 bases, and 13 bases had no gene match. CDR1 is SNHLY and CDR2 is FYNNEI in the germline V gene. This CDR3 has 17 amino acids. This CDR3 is CASRKRTGFPQNTEAFF. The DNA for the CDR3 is TGTGCCAGCAGAAAGCGGACAGGGTTTCCCCAGAACACTGAAGCTTTCTTT.

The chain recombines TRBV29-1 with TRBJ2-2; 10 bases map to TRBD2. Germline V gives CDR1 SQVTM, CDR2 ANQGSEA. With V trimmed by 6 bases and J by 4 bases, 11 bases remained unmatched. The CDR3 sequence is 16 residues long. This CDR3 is CSVWGLAGETTGELFF. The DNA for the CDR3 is TGCAGCGTCTGGGGCCTAGCGGGGGAAACCACCGGGGAGCTGTTTTTT.